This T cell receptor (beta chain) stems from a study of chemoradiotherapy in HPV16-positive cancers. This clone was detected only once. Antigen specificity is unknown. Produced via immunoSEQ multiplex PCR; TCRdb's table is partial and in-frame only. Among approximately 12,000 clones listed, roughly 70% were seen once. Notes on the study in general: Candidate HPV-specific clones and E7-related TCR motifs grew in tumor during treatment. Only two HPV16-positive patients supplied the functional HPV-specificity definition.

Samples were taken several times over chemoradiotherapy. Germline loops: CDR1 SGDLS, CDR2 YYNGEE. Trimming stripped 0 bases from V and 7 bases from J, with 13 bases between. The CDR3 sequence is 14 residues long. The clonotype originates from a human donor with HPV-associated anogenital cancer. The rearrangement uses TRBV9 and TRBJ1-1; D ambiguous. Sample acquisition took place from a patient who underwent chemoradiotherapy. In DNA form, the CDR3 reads TGTGCCAGCAGCGTAGTTGTGGCAGATGGTGAAGCTTTCTTT. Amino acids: CASSVVVADGEAFF. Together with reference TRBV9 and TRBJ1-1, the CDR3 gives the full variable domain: DSGVTQTPKHLITATGQRVTLRCSPRSGDLSVYWYQQSLDQGLQFLIQYYNGEERAKGNILERFSAQQFPDLHSELNLSSLELGDSALYFCASSVVVADGEAFFGQGTRLTVV.